These 27 T cell receptor beta chains were sequenced from one sample in a study of T cells expressing NK-cell markers. After re-calling the 5' RACE reads, TCRdb lists one entry per CDR3 protein, DNA absent. This repertoire comprises over 150,000 distinct CDR3 sequences; its ten largest clones make up around a third. Sequences were obtained from blood T cells: a sorted CD56 or NKG2C T cell subset, CD4+ or CD8+ T cells, or bulk PBMC T cells (not recorded which). Receptors were obtained from a woman aged 45-65 years in good health.

This chain connects TRBV6-5 to TRBJ1-2; TCRdb's D gene call, TRBD1, goes unchecked for lack of DNA. The CDR3 sequence is 14 residues long. Germline-derived CDR1 and CDR2 are MNHEY and SVGAGI. CDR3: CASSYGPRAAGYTF.

The chain joins TRBV12-3 or TRBV12-4 to TRBJ2-1. There are 13 residues in the CDR3. This chain's CDR3 is CASTLGTHNEQFF.

The V call is TRBV10-2, the J call TRBJ2-7; checking the TCRdb D call of TRBD1 is not possible without DNA. Germline-derived CDR1 and CDR2 are WSHSY and SAAADI. CDR3 size: 12 residues. This CDR3 reads CASRYTRGEQYF.

The J gene is TRBJ2-5, the V gene TRBV9; TCRdb picks TRBD2, but there is no DNA to check that call. The germline CDR1 and CDR2 sequences are SGDLS and YYNGEE. The CDR3 loop spans 18 amino acids. This chain's CDR3 is CASSVGRGEIKSQETQYF.

The genes are TRBV30 and TRBJ2-1; TCRdb picks TRBD2, but there is no DNA to check that call. CDR1 and CDR2 (germline): GTSNPN, SVGIG (reference sequence). The CDR3 runs 15 residues. CDR3 region: CAWSGQRGGRVEQFF.

The chain couples TRBV6-1 to TRBJ2-7; the D call from TCRdb, TRBD2, cannot be confirmed without DNA. The CDR3 runs 14 residues. In germline, CDR1 is MNHNS, CDR2 SASEGT. CDR3 protein: CASRAGGGSYEQYF.

The chain recombines TRBV4-1 with TRBJ2-7; lacking DNA, the TRBD1 call made by TCRdb goes unchecked. Per the germline V gene, CDR1 is MGHRA and CDR2 is YSYEKL. This CDR3 contains 16 residues. The CDR3 sequence: CASSAVWRGQTYEQYF.

The V and J genes are TRBV12-3 or TRBV12-4 and TRBJ2-1; checking the TCRdb D call of TRBD2 is not possible without DNA. The CDR3 is 16 amino acids. CDR3 sequence reads: CASSSPGTSLYNEQFF.

The V call is TRBV12-3 or TRBV12-4, the J call TRBJ2-2; TCRdb's D call of TRBD1 is untestable without DNA. CDR3 length: 13 residues. The CDR3 protein is CASSGGATGELFF.

The chain couples TRBV7-7 to TRBJ2-1; TCRdb gives TRBD2 as the D gene, but with no DNA this cannot be confirmed. CDR3 size: 15 residues. Germline CDR1 reads SSHAT; CDR2 reads FNYEAQ (reference sequence). The CDR3 spells CASSLALGLANEQFF.

The V and J genes are TRBV27 and TRBJ2-1. The germline V gene encodes CDR1 MNHEY and CDR2 SMNVEV (reference sequence). This CDR3 is 15 amino acids long. CDR3: CASSSSGDPYNEQFF.

J is TRBJ2-1 and V is TRBV3-1; the D gene TCRdb calls, TRBD2, cannot be checked with no DNA. The CDR3 is 15 amino acids. Germline V CDR1 and CDR2: LGHDT, YNNKEL (reference sequence). CDR3 sequence reads: CASSQEGQGPYEQFF.

The chain links TRBV5-5 to TRBJ2-1; TCRdb indicates TRBD1, and absent DNA this call remains unverified. The CDR3 is 13 amino acids. Per germline, CDR1 SGHKS and CDR2 YYEKEE (reference sequence). The CDR3 loop is CASTRQGGSEQFF.

The V call is TRBV20-1, the J call TRBJ2-1; TCRdb names TRBD2, which stays unverified in the absence of DNA. The germline V gene has CDR1 DFQATT and CDR2 SNEGSKA (reference sequence). The CDR3 consists of 17 residues. This chain's CDR3 is CSARDAVAGGIYNEQFF.

The chain uses TRBV12-5 and TRBJ2-5. CDR1 LGHNT and CDR2 FRNRAP come from the germline V gene. The CDR3 loop spans 14 amino acids. The CDR3 sequence: CASGLDGLGETQYF.

The J gene is TRBJ2-7, the V gene TRBV12-3 or TRBV12-4; TCRdb designates TRBD2, a call that cannot be tested without DNA. The CDR3 sequence is 15 residues long. CDR3 sequence reads: CASSLVGPPHYEQYF.

This chain connects TRBV5-1 to TRBJ2-2; TCRdb calls TRBD2, which cannot be checked without DNA. Germline V gene sequence: CDR1 SGHRS, CDR2 YFSETQ. This CDR3 has 15 amino acids. CDR3 residues: CASSPGTILLGELFF.

The chain combines TRBV4-1 with TRBJ1-5. Germline V gives CDR1 MGHRA, CDR2 YSYEKL. CDR3 length equals 17 residues. This CDR3 is CASSQAKENFQRQPQHF.

The chain has TRBV7-9 and TRBJ2-1; the TCRdb D gene call, TRBD2, has no DNA to confirm it. The CDR3 loop spans 15 amino acids. Looked up from germline, CDR1 is SEHNR and CDR2 is FQNEAQ (reference sequence). CDR3 in amino acids: CASSSTSGRAYEQFF.

The chain links TRBV6-5 to TRBJ1-6. The CDR3 spans 13 residues. Germline assignment: CDR1 MNHEY and CDR2 SVGAGI. CDR3 loop: CASSYSSNSPLHF.

The chain links TRBV12-3 or TRBV12-4 to TRBJ2-5; the TCRdb call, TRBD1, lacks DNA for checking. The CDR3 sequence is 13 residues long. This chain's CDR3 is CASSPGGGETQYF.

The gene calls are TRBV4-1 and TRBJ2-3; the D gene TCRdb calls, TRBD2, cannot be checked with no DNA. The CDR3 is made up of 16 amino acids. Germline V CDR1 and CDR2: MGHRA, YSYEKL. CDR3 loop: CASSPRTSGILDTQYF.

The V gene is TRBV4-2, the J gene TRBJ1-6; TCRdb outputs TRBD1, but without DNA this stays unchecked. This CDR3 contains 15 residues. Germline values: CDR1 LGHNA, CDR2 YNFKEQ. CDR3 residues: CASSQDGADNSPLHF.

The chain employs TRBV6-5 and TRBJ2-1; TCRdb calls TRBD1, which cannot be checked without DNA. CDR3 length: 15 residues. Germline V gene sequence: CDR1 MNHEY, CDR2 SVGAGI. CDR3 in amino acids: CASSPSGQGGWEQFF.

The chain links TRBV7-9 to TRBJ1-5; TCRdb gives TRBD1 as the D gene, but with no DNA this cannot be confirmed. The CDR3 has 14 amino acids. CDR1 is SEHNR and CDR2 is FQNEAQ in the germline V gene (reference sequence). The CDR3 sequence is CASSSGQINQPQHF.

This chain joins TRBV7-2 and TRBJ1-6. CDR1 is SGHTA and CDR2 is FQGNSA in the germline V gene. The CDR3 length is 13 residues. CDR3 amino acids: CASSLGWNSPLHF. Using reference TRBV7-2 and TRBJ1-6 for the parts outside the CDR3, the full variable domain is GAGVSQSPSNKVTEKGKDVELRCDPISGHTALYWYRQSLGQGLEFLIYFQGNSAPDKSGLPSDRFSAERTGGSVSTLTIQRTQQEDSAVYLCASSLGWNSPLHFGNGTRLTVT.

The chain links TRBV6-5 to TRBJ2-5; TCRdb's D call, TRBD2, is unchecked because there is no DNA. The CDR3 spans 16 residues. Germline loops: CDR1 MNHEY, CDR2 SVGAGI. CDR3 region: CASSSPAGVPPETQYF.